Listed here is a single T cell receptor (beta chain). What it recognizes is unknown. The junction had 4 bases not matched to a gene; V was cut back by 2 bases and J by 1 base. The CDR3 covers 16 residues. Looked up from germline, CDR1 is SQVTM and CDR2 is ANQGSEA. Prepared libraries of TCR beta cDNA carried unique molecular identifiers. TCRdb called the PCR reads again in MiXCR, with one record for every CDR3 protein. The top ten clones hold 1.5% to 2% of a sample with 450,000 to 700,000 distinct CDR3 sequences, about 40% of them seen once. This specimen comes from a study of post-analysis software for immune sequencing data. Study in general: Some patients lacked subtype; others had relapsing-remitting, secondary progressive or progressive-relapsing disease.

Whole-study results and caveats: A few TRBV segments occurring more often in patients than controls included TRBV5-6, TRBV5-1 and TRBV20-1. Normalized Chao1 diversity was significantly reduced in patients versus controls.

This chain joins TRBV29-1 and TRBJ2-1, with 11 bases aligning to TRBD2. Specimen: blood. This TCR derives from a girl between 10 and 17 years old with multiple sclerosis. The CDR3 sequence: CSVEPSGGLSYNEQFF. DNA for the CDR3: TGCAGCGTTGAACCTAGCGGGGGGCTTTCCTACAATGAGCAGTTCTTC.